The sequence of this TCR beta chain was determined in a study of blood T cell repertoires in COVID-19 (dated by TCRdb to 2018 to 2020). Concerning the study at large: Samples from collaborators originated in the United States, Italy and Spain and spanned both the acute and convalescent phases of COVID-19. The samples were drawn from two sources: the first 160 participants of the ongoing ImmuneRACE study, and 950 to 1,500 subjects contributed by 6 global collaborators. The repertoires were made available in a free public database intended to serve as a resource for research on the immune response to SARS-CoV-2. The material from the prospective study consisted of cDNA or gDNA derived from T cells, B-cell-depleted T cells, or PBMCs. Where available, HLA class I and class II types were taken from metadata supplied by the sample provider and were not determined by assay-based typing. The sample metadata nearly always contained a de-identified subject ID, COVID-19 status, age in years and sex. Deeply sampled blood TCRbeta repertoires from subjects exposed to, actively infected with, or recovered from COVID-19 were included in the dataset. The full study reports these points: How much clinical and demographic metadata was included differed by source and by participant, and the metadata was provided uncurated.

The CDR3, from cysteine to phenylalanine, totals 15 residues. This entry keeps only the CDR3 DNA: 45 bases, framed from base 1. V gives up 4 bases and J gives up 0 bases, and the segment between their germline ends measures 7 bases. The germline V gene (reference sequence) provides CDR1 MNHEY and CDR2 SMNVEV. Details on this clone: This clone's antigen is unknown. Base qualities were left out, and no much larger clone turns up one base away.

The immunoSEQ Assay, a bias-controlled multiplex PCR, was used to amplify TCRbeta CDR3 regions from genomic DNA. Concerning the study's data processing: The number of nucleated cells in each sample was estimated by amplification of reference gene primers within the assay. To quantify the absolute abundance of each unique TCRbeta CDR3 rearrangement, sequence reads were collapsed and filtered. For each sample, productive Simpson clonality was calculated by taking the square root of Simpson's diversity index across productive rearrangements. In its TCRdb copy, this immuneACCESS table keeps in-frame sequences only and misses some clones. Where compared with another copy, unresolved V genes explain less than half of these, and the others have no known cause. V and J calls plus clone size are reproduced from that table; the DNA served to infer D and trimming. Recorded for this sample are about 78,000 clones; around 90% of them occurred a single time. The top ten clonotypes cover around 0.8% of the sample.

Each collaborating institution followed its own protocols to collect whole blood in K2EDTA tubes. For TCRbeta analysis, collaborators shipped samples in one of three forms: frozen whole blood, isolated PBMCs, or DNA extracted from either of those sample types. This clonotype was obtained from a woman older than 75 with acute or convalescent COVID-19. The chain links TRBV27 with TRBJ1-6, with TRBD1 perhaps the D gene, on 6 matching bases. Sequenced: peripheral blood. The DNA is as follows: TGTGCCAGCAGTTCCAGGGGCTCCTATAATTCACCCCTCCACTTT. Its protein reads: CASSSRGSYNSPLHF.